This T cell receptor beta chain was sequenced for a study of blood T cell repertoires in COVID-19. Turning to the study itself: Donors in the United States, Italy and Spain gave samples during acute or convalescent COVID-19. Sources were T cells, B-cell-depleted T cells, or PBMCs; the material itself was cDNA or gDNA.

Original processing methods: Quantification of nucleated cells was approximated via reference gene primer amplification. Libraries were prepared by immunoSEQ multiplex PCR; TCRdb keeps only in-frame clonotypes and omits some of them. V, J and clone size are taken as reported in that table, and D and trimming were inferred from the DNA itself. Among approximately 59,000 clones listed, about four fifths were seen once. This clonotype was sampled from an elderly woman with acute or convalescent COVID-19. Input material: peripheral blood.

The CDR3 DNA sequence: TGTGCCAGCAGCCAAGAAGCCGGGAAACTCCCCTACAATGAGCAGTTCTTC. Its translation is CASSQEAGKLPYNEQFF. This sequence joins TRBV14 and TRBJ2-1, with D perhaps TRBD2 (5 bases). This CDR3 contains 17 residues. The germline CDR1 and CDR2 sequences are SGHDN and FVKESK. The ends were cut back, 0 bases at V and 2 bases at J, with 14 bases in the middle.